Reported below is one T cell receptor beta chain. The target antigen is unknown. Trimming pared 2 bases from V and 4 bases from J, leaving 9 bases between. This CDR3 spans 13 amino acids. Germline CDR1 reads SGHVS; CDR2 reads FNYEAQ. The sample comes from a study of shared clonotypes between healthy human individuals. Study results and caveats: Genetic and exposure-history diversity was limited by the few donors.

At a deep level, the assay was run. Sorted subsets were amplified in replicate PCRs using around 220 ng DNA, about 30,000 T cell genomes. The assay was immunoSEQ multiplex PCR, and TCRdb's table has in-frame clones only and misses some. The data hold under 850,000 clones, with 72% observed a single time. Sequenced: memory CD4+ T cells sorted from blood. As to subset: CD45RA-negative fraction. J is TRBJ2-7 and V is TRBV7-6; D gene ambiguous. This clonotype was sampled from a woman in her 30s in good health. The chain's CDR3 is CASSLNQEYEQYF. In nucleotides, the CDR3 is TGTGCCAGCAGCTTAAACCAGGAATACGAGCAGTACTTC.